The clone carrying this TCR beta chain was observed many times. The CDR3 sequence is 12 residues long. V gave up 2 bases and J gave up 12 bases; unmatched junction bases: 5. Per the germline V gene, CDR1 is SNHLY and CDR2 is FYNNEI. The data derive from a study of early T cells in non-severe SARS-CoV-2 infection. TCRdb used MiXCR to reprocess the 5' RACE reads, holding one entry per CDR3 protein. The top ten hold about 15% of the sample, which has fewer than 30,000 distinct CDR3 sequences, roughly 4.2% seen once. This TCR derives from an adult who was a healthcare worker with PCR-confirmed SARS-CoV-2 infection or an uninfected control (not recorded which). Sequenced: whole blood. The chain couples TRBV2 to TRBJ1-1; 8 nucleotides match TRBD1. CDR3 region: CASSEFRGPSFF. Here the CDR3 DNA reads TGTGCCAGCAGTGAATTCAGGGGGCCGTCTTTCTTT.